The following is a T cell receptor (beta chain) sequence with its context. This specimen belongs to a study of cytomegalovirus exposure and HLA in healthy donors. About the research overall: A data release that came early held roughly 85 million unique TCRs from HLA-typed donors. Falling in the Caucasian-associated ancestry cluster were 81% of under 450 genotyped donors.

This CDR3 comprises 14 residues. Germline-derived CDR1 and CDR2 are LNHDA and SQIVND (reference sequence). V lost 5 bases to trimming and J lost 0 bases, with 5 bases between them. Healthy bone marrow donors supplied every sample. The PCR employed 60 Vbeta primers together with 13 Jbeta primers. Profiled with immunoSEQ multiplex PCR; TCRdb holds only in-frame clones, not every one. The table has more than 80,000 clones, about four fifths seen once. The V and J genes are TRBV19 and TRBJ2-6; D remains ambiguous. The receptor comes from a female donor in good health and CMV-seropositive. The source material was PBMCs. CDR3: CASSSYSGANVLTF. The DNA for the CDR3 is TGTGCCAGTAGTTCGTACTCTGGGGCCAACGTCCTGACTTTC.